This entry lists 3 T cell receptor beta chains sequenced from one sample in a study of beta chain features in type 1 diabetes. The authors reverse transcribed all of the isolated RNA, so sequencing captured expressed TCRB transcripts. The repertoire was sequenced with immunoSEQ multiplex PCR; TCRdb's copy has only in-frame clones and lacks some. The sample lists under 450,000 clones; roughly 16% were seen once. The specimen was naive CD4+ T cells from blood. Source of these receptors: a woman between 18 and 29 years old in good health.

The rearrangement joins TRBV7-2 to TRBJ1-5, with D hard to call. Germline V lookup: CDR1 SGHTA, CDR2 FQGNSA. CDR3 size: 14 residues. With 3 bases removed from V and 2 bases from J, the gap between germline ends came to 8 bases. The CDR3 is CASSFVPGNQPQHF. For the CDR3, the DNA is TGTGCCAGCAGCTTCGTCCCGGGCAATCAGCCCCAGCATTTT.

The rearrangement joins TRBV30 to TRBJ1-2, with D perhaps TRBD1 (5 bases). This CDR3 spans 14 amino acids. The germline V gene encodes CDR1 GTSNPN and CDR2 SVGIG (reference sequence). The V end was cut by 4 bases, the J end by 4 bases, with 16 bases between. CDR3 region: CAWTGLSRVYGYTF. The CDR3 DNA follows: TGTGCCTGGACCGGGCTGAGCAGGGTCTATGGCTACACCTTC.

V usage is TRBV4-2 and J usage is TRBJ2-3; 9 nucleotides match TRBD2. This CDR3 comprises 16 residues. V lost 1 base, J lost 3 bases, and 5 bases stayed unmatched. Germline CDR1 is LGHNA and CDR2 is YNFKEQ. This chain's CDR3 is CASSQVASGVTDTQYF. CDR3 sequence (DNA): TGTGCCAGCAGCCAAGTGGCTAGCGGGGTTACAGATACGCAGTATTTT.